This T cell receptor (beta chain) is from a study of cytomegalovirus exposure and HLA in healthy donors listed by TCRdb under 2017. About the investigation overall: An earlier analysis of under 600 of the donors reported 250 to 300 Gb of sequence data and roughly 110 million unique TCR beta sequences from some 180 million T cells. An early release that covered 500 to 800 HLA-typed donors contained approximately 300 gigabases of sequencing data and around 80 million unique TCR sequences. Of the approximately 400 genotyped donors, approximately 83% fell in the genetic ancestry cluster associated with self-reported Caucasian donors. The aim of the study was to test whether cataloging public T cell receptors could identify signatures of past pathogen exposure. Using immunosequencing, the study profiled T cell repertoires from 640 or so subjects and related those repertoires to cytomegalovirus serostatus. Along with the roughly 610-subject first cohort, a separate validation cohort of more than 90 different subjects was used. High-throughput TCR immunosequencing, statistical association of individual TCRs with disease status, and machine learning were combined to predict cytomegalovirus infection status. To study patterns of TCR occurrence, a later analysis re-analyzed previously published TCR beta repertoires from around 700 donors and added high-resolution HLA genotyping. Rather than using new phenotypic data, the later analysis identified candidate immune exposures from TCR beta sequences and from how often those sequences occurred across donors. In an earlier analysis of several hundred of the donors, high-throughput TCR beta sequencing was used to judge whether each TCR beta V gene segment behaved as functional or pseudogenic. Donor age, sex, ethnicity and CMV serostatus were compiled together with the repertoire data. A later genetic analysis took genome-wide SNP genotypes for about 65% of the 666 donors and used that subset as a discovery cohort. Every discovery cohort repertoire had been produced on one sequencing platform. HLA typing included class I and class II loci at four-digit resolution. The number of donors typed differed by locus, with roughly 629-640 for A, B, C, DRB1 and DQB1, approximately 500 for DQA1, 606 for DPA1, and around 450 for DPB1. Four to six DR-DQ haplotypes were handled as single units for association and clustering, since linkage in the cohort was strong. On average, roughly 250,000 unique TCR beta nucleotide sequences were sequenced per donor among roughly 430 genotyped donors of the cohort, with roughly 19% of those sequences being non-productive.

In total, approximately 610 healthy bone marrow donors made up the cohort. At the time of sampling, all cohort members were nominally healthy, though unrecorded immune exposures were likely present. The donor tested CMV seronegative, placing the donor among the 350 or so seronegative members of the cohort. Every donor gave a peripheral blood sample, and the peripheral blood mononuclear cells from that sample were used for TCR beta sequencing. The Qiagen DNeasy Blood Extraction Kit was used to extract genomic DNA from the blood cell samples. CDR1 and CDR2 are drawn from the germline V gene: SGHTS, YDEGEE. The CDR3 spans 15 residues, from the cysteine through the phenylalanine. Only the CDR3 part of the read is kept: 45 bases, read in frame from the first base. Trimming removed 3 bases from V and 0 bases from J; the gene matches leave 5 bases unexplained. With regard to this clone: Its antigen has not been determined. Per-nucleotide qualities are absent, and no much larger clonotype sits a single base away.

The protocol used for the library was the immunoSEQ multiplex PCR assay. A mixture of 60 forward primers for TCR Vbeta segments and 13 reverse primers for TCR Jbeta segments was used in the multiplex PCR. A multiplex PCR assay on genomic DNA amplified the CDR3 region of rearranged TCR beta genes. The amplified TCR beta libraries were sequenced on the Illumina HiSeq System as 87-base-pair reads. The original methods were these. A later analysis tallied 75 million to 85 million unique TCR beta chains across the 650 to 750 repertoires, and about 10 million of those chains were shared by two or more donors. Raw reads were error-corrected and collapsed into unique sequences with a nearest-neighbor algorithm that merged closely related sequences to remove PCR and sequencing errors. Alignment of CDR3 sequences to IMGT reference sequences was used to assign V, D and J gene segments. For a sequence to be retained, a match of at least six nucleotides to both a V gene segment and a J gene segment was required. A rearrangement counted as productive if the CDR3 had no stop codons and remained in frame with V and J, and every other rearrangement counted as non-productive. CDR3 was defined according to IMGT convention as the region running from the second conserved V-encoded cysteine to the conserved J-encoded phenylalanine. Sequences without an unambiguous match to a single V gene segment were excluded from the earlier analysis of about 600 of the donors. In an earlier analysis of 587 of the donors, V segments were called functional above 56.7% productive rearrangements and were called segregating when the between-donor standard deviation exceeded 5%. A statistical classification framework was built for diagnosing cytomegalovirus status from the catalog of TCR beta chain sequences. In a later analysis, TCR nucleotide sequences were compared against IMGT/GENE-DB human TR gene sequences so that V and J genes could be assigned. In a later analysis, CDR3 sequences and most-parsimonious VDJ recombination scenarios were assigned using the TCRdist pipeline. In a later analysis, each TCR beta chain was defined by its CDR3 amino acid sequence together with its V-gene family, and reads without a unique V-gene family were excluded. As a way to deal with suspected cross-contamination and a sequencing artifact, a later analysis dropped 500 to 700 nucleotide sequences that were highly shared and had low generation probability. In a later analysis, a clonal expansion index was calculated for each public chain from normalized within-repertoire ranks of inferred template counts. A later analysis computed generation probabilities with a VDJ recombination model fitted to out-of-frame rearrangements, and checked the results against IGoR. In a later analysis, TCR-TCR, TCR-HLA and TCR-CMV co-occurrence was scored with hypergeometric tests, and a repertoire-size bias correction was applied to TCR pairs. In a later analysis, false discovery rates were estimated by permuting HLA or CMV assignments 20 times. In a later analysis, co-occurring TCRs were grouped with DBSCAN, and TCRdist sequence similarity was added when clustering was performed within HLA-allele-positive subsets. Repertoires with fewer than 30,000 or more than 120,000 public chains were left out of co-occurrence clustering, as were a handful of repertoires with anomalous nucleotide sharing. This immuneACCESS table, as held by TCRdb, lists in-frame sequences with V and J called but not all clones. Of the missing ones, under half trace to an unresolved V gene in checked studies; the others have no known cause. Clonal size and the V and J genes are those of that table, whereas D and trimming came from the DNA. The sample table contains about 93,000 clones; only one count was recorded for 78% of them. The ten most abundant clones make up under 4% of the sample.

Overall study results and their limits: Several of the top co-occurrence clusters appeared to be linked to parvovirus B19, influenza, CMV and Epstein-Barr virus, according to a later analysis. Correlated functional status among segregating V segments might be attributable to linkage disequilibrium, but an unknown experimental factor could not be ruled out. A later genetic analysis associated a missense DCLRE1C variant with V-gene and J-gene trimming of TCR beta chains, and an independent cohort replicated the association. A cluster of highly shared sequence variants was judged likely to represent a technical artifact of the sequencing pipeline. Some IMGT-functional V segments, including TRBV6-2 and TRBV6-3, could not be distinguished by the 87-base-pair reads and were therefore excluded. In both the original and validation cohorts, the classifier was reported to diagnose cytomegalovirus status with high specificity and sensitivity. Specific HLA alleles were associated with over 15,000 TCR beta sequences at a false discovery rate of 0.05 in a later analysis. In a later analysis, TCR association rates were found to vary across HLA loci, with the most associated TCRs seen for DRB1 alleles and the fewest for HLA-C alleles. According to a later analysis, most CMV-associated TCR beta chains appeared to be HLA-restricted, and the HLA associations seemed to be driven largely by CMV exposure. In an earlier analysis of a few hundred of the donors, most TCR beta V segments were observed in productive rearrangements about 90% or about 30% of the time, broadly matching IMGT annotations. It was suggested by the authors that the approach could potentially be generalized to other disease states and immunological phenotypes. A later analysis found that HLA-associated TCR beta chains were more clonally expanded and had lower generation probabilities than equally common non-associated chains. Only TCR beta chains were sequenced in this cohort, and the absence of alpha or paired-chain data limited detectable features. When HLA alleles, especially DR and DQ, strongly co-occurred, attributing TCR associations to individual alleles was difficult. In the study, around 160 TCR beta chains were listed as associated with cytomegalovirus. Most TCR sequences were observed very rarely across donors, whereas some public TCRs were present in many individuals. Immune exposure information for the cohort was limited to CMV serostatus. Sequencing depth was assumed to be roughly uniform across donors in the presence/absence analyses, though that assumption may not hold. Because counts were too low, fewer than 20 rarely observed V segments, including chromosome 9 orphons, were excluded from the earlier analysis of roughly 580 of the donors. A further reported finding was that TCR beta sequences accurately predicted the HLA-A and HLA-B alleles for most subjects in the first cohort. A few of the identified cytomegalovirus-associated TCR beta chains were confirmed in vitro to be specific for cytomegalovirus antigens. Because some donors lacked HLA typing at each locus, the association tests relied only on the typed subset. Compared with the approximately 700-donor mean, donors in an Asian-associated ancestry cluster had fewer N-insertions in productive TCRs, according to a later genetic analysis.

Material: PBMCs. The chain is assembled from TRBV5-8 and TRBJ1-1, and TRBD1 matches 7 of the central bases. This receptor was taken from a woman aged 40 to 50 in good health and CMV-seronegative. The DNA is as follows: TGTGCCAGCAGCTGGCTACAGGGGTTGAACACTGAAGCTTTCTTT. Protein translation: CASSWLQGLNTEAFF.